The subject of this entry is one T cell receptor (beta chain). What it binds is unknown. This sample is part of a study of T-cell reconstitution after alpha-beta-depleted transplantation in children. Study-wide findings and caveats: Counts and diversity of T cells one year after transplant came mostly from newly produced T cells. There were reportedly several hundred expanded graft clones from which alpha-beta T cells came about two months after transplant. The high TCRbeta diversity at day 60 in some patients came from surviving recipient T cells and thymic progenitors.

CDR3 length: 15 amino acids. The germline V and J ends were trimmed by 6 bases and 10 bases, with 22 bases remaining between them. From germline, CDR1 is LGHDT and CDR2 YNNKEL (reference sequence). Unique molecular identifiers were incorporated when the TCRbeta library was constructed. In TCRdb, the PCR reads were re-called with MiXCR into one record per CDR3 protein. The table includes just over 950,000 distinct CDR3 sequences, around 30% detected once. Source: PBMCs, mostly from graft donor cells, taken 360 days after TCRalphabeta/CD19-depleted stem cell transplant. The J gene is TRBJ2-1, the V gene TRBV3-1, with D maybe TRBD2 (5 bases). The sequence was collected from a boy younger than two who had a stem cell transplant for SCID, so the T cells may come from the graft donor. The CDR3 is CASSQIPSPTGEQFF. CDR3 in DNA: TGTGCCAGCAGTCAAATCCCTAGCCCTACCGGGGAGCAGTTCTTC.